Below, 3 T cell receptor beta chains from the same sample are listed, as sequenced in a study of OX40 agonist ivuxolimab in advanced cancers. The repertoire was sequenced with immunoSEQ multiplex PCR; TCRdb's copy has only in-frame clones and lacks some. The repertoire consists of around 58,000 clones, with around 87% occurring once and the leading ten covering over 5%. This specimen was CD4+ or CD8+ T cells sorted from blood, taken in a trial of the OX40 agonist ivuxolimab. All receptors come from an adult with an advanced solid tumor such as melanoma, head and neck, liver or kidney cancer.

The rearrangement joins TRBV18 to TRBJ1-5, with a tentative D call TRBD1 (5 bases). CDR1 is KGHSH and CDR2 is LQKENI in the germline V gene. This CDR3 is 13 amino acids long. The ends were cut back, 5 bases at V and 10 bases at J, with 15 bases in the middle. DNA for the CDR3: TGTGCCAGCTCATCCACACGGGACGGACCCCAGCATTTT. As protein: CASSSTRDGPQHF.

This clone came up a few times. V usage is TRBV2 and J usage is TRBJ2-2, with D unresolved. Germline-derived CDR1 and CDR2 are SNHLY and FYNNEI. This CDR3 spans 13 amino acids. The V end lost 7 bases, the J end lost 5 bases, and 11 bases lay between the germline ends. The CDR3 loop reads CASKAVSTGELFF. The CDR3 DNA follows: TGTGCCAGCAAGGCAGTGTCAACCGGGGAGCTGTTTTTT.

This chain links TRBV7-3 with TRBJ1-5; D might be TRBD1 (5 bases). Germline lookup yields CDR1 SGHTA and CDR2 FQGTGA. V was clipped by 5 bases and J by 0 bases, with 5 bases between them. CDR3 length equals 13 residues. As DNA, the CDR3 is TGTGCCAGCAGCCAGGGTAGCAATCAGCCCCAGCATTTT. Amino acids: CASSQGSNQPQHF.